A selection of T cell receptor beta chains follows, all from one sample in a study of cytomegalovirus exposure and HLA in healthy donors. Libraries were prepared by immunoSEQ multiplex PCR; TCRdb keeps only in-frame clonotypes and omits some of them. The table includes around 120,000 clones, more than 60% detected once. Sequencing input: PBMCs. The source is a woman aged 40 to 55 in good health and CMV-seronegative. Each CDR3 is given with its conserved first and last residue. Fields, in order: J gene, D gene, V gene, clone size, CDR3 DNA, CDR3 protein. A D gene is named only where the DNA matches it firmly. Clone size, where shown, is once, few, many, or a class for clones that have expanded.

J gene: TRBJ2-7
D gene: TRBD1
V gene: TRBV7-6
clone size: .
CDR3 DNA: TGTGCCAGCCTGCAGGGGACAGGGTTCTCCTACGAGCAGTACTTC
CDR3 protein: CASLQGTGFSYEQYF

J gene: TRBJ1-2
D gene: .
V gene: TRBV27
clone size: .
CDR3 DNA: TGTGCCAGCAGTTTATCGATTCCAGGGGTAGGCTACACCTTC
CDR3 protein: CASSLSIPGVGYTF

J gene: TRBJ2-7
D gene: .
V gene: TRBV28
clone size: few
CDR3 DNA: TGTGCCAGCAGTCTCGGGACACCACCCTACGAGCAGTACTTC
CDR3 protein: CASSLGTPPYEQYF

J gene: TRBJ1-5
D gene: .
V gene: TRBV4-1
clone size: .
CDR3 DNA: TGCGCCAGCAGCCAAGACACGGGCGACAGCCTCAATCAGCCCCAGCATTTT
CDR3 protein: CASSQDTGDSLNQPQHF

J gene: TRBJ1-5
D gene: .
V gene: TRBV9
clone size: .
CDR3 DNA: TGTGCCAGCAGCGGGGGAGCGTCTGGTCAGCCCCAGCATTTT
CDR3 protein: CASSGGASGQPQHF

J gene: TRBJ1-1
D gene: TRBD1
V gene: TRBV5-1
clone size: .
CDR3 DNA: TGCGCCAGCAGCTCCCAGCCCCCAGGGACAGGGGGGACTGAAGCTTTCTTT
CDR3 protein: CASSSQPPGTGGTEAFF

J gene: TRBJ1-3
D gene: .
V gene: TRBV6-5
clone size: .
CDR3 DNA: TGTGCCAGCAGTTACCTCGGACAGAACTCTGGAAACACCATATATTTT
CDR3 protein: CASSYLGQNSGNTIYF

J gene: TRBJ2-7
D gene: TRBD2
V gene: TRBV5-1
clone size: .
CDR3 DNA: TGCGCCAGCAGCTTGGCGGGACTAGCGGGGGGTAGCTCCTACGAGCAGTACTTC
CDR3 protein: CASSLAGLAGGSSYEQYF

J gene: TRBJ1-2
D gene: TRBD1
V gene: TRBV18
clone size: once
CDR3 DNA: TGTGCCAGCTCACCTGGACAGGCCCTCGGGAACTACACCTTC
CDR3 protein: CASSPGQALGNYTF

J gene: TRBJ1-4
D gene: TRBD1
V gene: TRBV6-5
clone size: .
CDR3 DNA: TGTGCCAGCAGTTCAACAGGGGGAGCTAATGAAAAACTGTTTTTT
CDR3 protein: CASSSTGGANEKLFF

J gene: TRBJ2-2
D gene: TRBD2
V gene: TRBV6-4
clone size: .
CDR3 DNA: TGTGCCAGCAGTGAACTAGCGGGGACGAACACCGGGGAGCTGTTTTTT
CDR3 protein: CASSELAGTNTGELFF

J gene: TRBJ1-1
D gene: .
V gene: TRBV2
clone size: .
CDR3 DNA: TGTGCCAGCAGTGAAGCAGGGGCCACTGAAGCTTTCTTT
CDR3 protein: CASSEAGATEAFF

J gene: TRBJ2-1
D gene: .
V gene: TRBV7-3
clone size: few
CDR3 DNA: TGTGCCAGCAGCTTACGGGGGGACATCACCTACAATGAGCAGTTCTTC
CDR3 protein: CASSLRGDITYNEQFF

J gene: TRBJ2-1
D gene: .
V gene: TRBV30
clone size: .
CDR3 DNA: TGTGCCTGGAGTGCTAGTGTCTTGTTCTTC
CDR3 protein: CAWSASVLFF

J gene: TRBJ2-1
D gene: TRBD2
V gene: TRBV28
clone size: .
CDR3 DNA: TGTGCCAGCAGTTTATTGACTAGCGGGACGGAGGGGGAGCAGTTCTTC
CDR3 protein: CASSLLTSGTEGEQFF